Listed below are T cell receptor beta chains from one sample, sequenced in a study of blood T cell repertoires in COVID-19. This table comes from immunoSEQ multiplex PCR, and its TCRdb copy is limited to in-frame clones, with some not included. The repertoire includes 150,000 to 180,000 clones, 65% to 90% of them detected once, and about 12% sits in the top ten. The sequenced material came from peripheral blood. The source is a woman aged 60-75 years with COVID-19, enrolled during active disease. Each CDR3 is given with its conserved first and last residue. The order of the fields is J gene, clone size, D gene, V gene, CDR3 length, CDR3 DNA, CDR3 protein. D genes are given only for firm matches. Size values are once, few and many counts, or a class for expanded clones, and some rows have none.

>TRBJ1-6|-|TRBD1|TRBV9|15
TGTGCCAGCAGCGTAGACAGGGGGCAAAATTCACCCCTCCACTTT
CASSVDRGQNSPLHF
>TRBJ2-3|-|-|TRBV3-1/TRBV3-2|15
TGTGCCAGCAGGCCCAGGGGGGCATACACAGATACGCAGTATTTT
CASRPRGAYTDTQYF
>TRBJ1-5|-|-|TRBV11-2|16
TGTGCCAGCAGCTTAGGGGCGGGGGGGCGCGGTCAGCCCCAGCATTTT
CASSLGAGGRGQPQHF
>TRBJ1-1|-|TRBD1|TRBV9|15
TGTGCCAGCAGCCCCAGGGGGAACCAGAACACTGAAGCTTTCTTT
CASSPRGNQNTEAFF
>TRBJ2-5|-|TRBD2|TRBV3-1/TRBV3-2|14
TGTGCCAGCAGCCGCGGGCGGGAGTGGGAGACCCAGTACTTC
CASSRGREWETQYF
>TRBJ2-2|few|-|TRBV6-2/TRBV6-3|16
TGTGCCAGCAGTTACCCTATCAGTACCGGGACCGGGGAGCTGTTTTTT
CASSYPISTGTGELFF
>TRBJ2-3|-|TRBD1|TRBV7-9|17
TGTGCCAGCAGCCAACCCAGGGGACAGGGGTTCGGAGATACGCAGTATTTT
CASSQPRGQGFGDTQYF
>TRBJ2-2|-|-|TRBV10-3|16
TGTGCCATCAGTGAGTCCCCAATACTAAACACCGGGGAGCTGTTTTTT
CAISESPILNTGELFF
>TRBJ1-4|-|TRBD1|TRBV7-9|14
TGTGCCAGCAGCTTAGGACAGGGAAATGAAAAACTGTTTTTT
CASSLGQGNEKLFF
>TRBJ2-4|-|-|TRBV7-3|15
TGTGCCAGCAGCTTAACGGCCGGGGGCAAAAACATTCAGTACTTC
CASSLTAGGKNIQYF
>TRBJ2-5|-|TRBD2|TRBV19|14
TGTGCCAGTAGTATGGGGTCTAGCGGGGAGACCCAGTACTTC
CASSMGSSGETQYF
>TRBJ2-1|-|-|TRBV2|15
TGTGCCAGCAGTGAAAGCCGGAGCTCCTACAATGAGCAGTTCTTC
CASSESRSSYNEQFF
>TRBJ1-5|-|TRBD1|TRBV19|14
TGTGCCAGTAGCTACGGGACAGTCGATCAGCCCCAGCATTTT
CASSYGTVDQPQHF
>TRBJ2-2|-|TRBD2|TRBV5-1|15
TGCGCCAGCAGCGGACTAGCGGGGAGCACCGGGGAGCTGTTTTTT
CASSGLAGSTGELFF